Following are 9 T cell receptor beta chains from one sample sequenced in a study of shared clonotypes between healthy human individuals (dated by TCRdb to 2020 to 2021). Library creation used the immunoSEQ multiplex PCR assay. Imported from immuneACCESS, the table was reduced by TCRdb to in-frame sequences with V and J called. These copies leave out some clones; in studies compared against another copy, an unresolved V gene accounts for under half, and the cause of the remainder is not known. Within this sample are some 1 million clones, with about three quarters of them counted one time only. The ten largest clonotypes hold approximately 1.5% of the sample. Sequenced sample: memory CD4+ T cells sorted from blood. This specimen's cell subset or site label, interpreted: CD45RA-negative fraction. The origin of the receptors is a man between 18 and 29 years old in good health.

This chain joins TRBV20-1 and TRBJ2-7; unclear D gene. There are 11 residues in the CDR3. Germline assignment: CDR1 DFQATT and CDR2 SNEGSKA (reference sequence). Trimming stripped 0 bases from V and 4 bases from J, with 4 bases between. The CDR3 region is CSARDGYEQYF. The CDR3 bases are TGCAGTGCTAGAGACGGTTACGAGCAGTACTTC.

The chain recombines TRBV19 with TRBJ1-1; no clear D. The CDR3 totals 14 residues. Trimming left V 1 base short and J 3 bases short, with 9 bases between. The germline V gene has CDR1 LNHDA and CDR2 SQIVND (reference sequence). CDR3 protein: CASSIGAPDTEAFF. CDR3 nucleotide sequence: TGTGCCAGTAGTATAGGGGCGCCGGACACTGAAGCTTTCTTT.

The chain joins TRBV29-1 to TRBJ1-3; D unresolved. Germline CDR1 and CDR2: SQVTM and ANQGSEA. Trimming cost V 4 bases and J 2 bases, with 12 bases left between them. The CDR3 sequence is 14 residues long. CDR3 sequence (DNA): TGCAGCGTTGGCCATCGGGAGCCTGGAAACACCATATATTTT. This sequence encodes CSVGHREPGNTIYF. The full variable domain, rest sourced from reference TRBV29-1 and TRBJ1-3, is SAVISQKPSRDICQRGTSLTIQCQVDSQVTMMFWYRQQPGQSLTLIATANQGSEATYESGFVIDKFPISRPNLTFSTLTVSNMSPEDSSIYLCSVGHREPGNTIYFGEGSWLTVV.

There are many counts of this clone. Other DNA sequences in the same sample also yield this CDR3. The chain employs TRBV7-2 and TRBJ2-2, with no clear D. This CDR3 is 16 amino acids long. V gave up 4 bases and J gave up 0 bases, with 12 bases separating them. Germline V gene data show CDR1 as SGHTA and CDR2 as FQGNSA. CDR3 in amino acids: CASSSRLGSNTGELFF. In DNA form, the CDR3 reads TGTGCCAGCAGCTCCCGCCTTGGGTCGAACACCGGGGAGCTGTTTTTT.

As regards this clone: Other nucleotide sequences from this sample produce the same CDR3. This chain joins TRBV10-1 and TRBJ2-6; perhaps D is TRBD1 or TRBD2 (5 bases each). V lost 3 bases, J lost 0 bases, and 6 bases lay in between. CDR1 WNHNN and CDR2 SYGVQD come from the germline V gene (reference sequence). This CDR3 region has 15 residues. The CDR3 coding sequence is TGCGCCAGCAGTGATGGGGGCTCTGGGGCCAACGTCCTGACTTTC. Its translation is CASSDGGSGANVLTF.

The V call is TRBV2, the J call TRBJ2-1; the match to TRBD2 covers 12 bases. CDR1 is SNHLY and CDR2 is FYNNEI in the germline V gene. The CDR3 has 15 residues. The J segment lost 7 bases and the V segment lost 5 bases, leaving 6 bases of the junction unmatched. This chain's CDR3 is CASSRTSGAGNEQFF. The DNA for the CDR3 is TGTGCCAGCAGTAGGACTAGCGGGGCCGGGAATGAGCAGTTCTTC.

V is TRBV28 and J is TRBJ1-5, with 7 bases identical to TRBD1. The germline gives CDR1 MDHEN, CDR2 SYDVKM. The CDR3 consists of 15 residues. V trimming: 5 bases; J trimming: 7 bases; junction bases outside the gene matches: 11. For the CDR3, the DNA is TGTGCCAGCAGTCCCCTCAGACAGGGACGGCAGCCCCAGCATTTT. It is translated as CASSPLRQGRQPQHF.

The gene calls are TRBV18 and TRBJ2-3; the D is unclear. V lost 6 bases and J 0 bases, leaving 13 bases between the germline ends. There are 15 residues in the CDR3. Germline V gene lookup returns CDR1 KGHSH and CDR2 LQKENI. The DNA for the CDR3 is TGTGCCAGCTCGGACCCTACGACCAGCACAGATACGCAGTATTTT. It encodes CASSDPTTSTDTQYF.

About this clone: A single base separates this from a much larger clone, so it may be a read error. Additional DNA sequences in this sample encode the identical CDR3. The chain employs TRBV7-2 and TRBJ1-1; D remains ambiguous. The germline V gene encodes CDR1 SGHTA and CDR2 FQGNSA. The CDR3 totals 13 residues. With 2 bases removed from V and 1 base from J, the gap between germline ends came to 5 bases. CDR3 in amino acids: CASSLRWNTEAFF. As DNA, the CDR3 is TGTGCCAGCAGCTTACGGTGGAACACTGAAGCTTTCTTT. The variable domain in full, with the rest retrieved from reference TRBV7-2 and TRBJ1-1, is GAGVSQSPSNKVTEKGKDVELRCDPISGHTALYWYRQSLGQGLEFLIYFQGNSAPDKSGLPSDRFSAERTGGSVSTLTIQRTQQEDSAVYLCASSLRWNTEAFFGQGTRLTVV.